This TCR beta chain is from a study of regulatory T cells in long-lasting Graves disease. Study-wide background: Duration of antithyroid drug therapy among newly diagnosed Graves' patients was under 3 months. Study-level findings and limits: Persistent disease exhibited a predilection for TRBV28, TRBJ1-2 and TRBJ2-5.

Time point specified: newly diagnosed GD, antithyroid drugs for less than 3 months. Researchers made the TCR library from RNA that was extracted from PBMCs. Graves' disease diagnosis was established per American Thyroid Association guidelines. The authors drew 8.5 to 9 milliliters of peripheral blood into EDTA tubes. TCR beta libraries were built with iRepertoire HTBI primers and Arm-PCR of CDR3 regions. TCRdb passed the multiplex PCR reads through MiXCR, listing each CDR3 protein once. The sample records around 400,000 distinct CDR3 sequences, roughly 15% being singletons. This clonotype was observed many times. Its antigen is unknown. This CDR3 has 17 amino acids. Losses at the gene ends were 5 bases for V and 5 bases for J; bases not matched to a gene: 12.

The chain uses TRBV12-3 or TRBV12-4 and TRBJ2-1; 10 nucleotides align to TRBD2. The material was peripheral blood mononuclear cells (PBMCs), obtained at new diagnosis, from a patient treated with antithyroid drugs. The source is a female donor with Graves disease. The CDR3 nucleotides read TGTGCCAGCAGTCTACTAGCGGGAACCGTTCATAACAATGAGCAGTTCTTC. This codes for CASSLLAGTVHNNEQFF.